This T cell receptor beta chain was identified in a study of T cells after yellow fever vaccination. TCRdb reprocessed the 5' RACE reads via MiXCR and lists one record per CDR3 protein. The data show about 75,000 distinct CDR3 sequences, around 7.1% seen once. Sequenced here: CD8+ T cells sorted from PBMCs, sampled roughly 10 days after the first yellow fever vaccination. This receptor was obtained from a young man who received the YFV17D yellow fever vaccine.

In DNA form, the CDR3 reads TGCAGCGCCCAGCCAGCGAACACCGGGGAGCTGTTTTTT. Encoded protein: CSAQPANTGELFF. The rearrangement uses TRBV29-1 and TRBJ2-2, with D unresolved. CDR1 is SQVTM and CDR2 is ANQGSEA in the germline V gene. Trimming shortened V by 7 bases and J by 0 bases, and 9 bases separated the two germline ends. CDR3 length: 13 residues.